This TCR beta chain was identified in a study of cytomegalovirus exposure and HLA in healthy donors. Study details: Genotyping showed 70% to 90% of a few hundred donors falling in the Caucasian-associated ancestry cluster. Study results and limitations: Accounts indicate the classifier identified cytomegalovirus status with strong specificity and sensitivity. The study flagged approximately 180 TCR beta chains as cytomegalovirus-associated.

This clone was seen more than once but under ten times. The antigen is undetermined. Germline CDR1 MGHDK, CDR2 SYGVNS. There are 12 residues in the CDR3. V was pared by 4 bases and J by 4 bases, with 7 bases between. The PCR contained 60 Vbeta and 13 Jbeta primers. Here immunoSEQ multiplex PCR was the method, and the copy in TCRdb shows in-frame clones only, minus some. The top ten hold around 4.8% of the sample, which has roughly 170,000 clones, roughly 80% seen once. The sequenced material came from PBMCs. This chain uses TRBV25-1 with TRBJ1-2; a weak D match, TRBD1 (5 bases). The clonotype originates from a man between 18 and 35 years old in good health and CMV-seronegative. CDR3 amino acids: CASSGGGYGYTF. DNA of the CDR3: TGTGCCAGCAGTGGGGGCGGCTATGGCTACACCTTC.